This entry lists 8 T cell receptor beta chains sequenced from one sample in a study of blood T cell repertoires in COVID-19. The repertoire was sequenced with immunoSEQ multiplex PCR; TCRdb's copy has only in-frame clones and lacks some. The table shows 65,000 or so clones, with 65% to 85% occurring only once. Sequences were obtained from peripheral blood. These receptors originate from a woman aged 45-65 years with active or convalescent COVID-19.

The chain employs TRBV19 and TRBJ1-1; D call uncertain. Germline V CDR1 and CDR2: LNHDA, SQIVND (reference sequence). V was clipped by 3 bases and J by 6 bases, with 11 bases between them. The CDR3 loop spans 13 amino acids. CDR3 DNA sequence: TGTGCCAGTAGTATGGAGAGACGGGCTGAAGCTTTCTTT. As protein: CASSMERRAEAFF.

The V and J genes are TRBV7-8 and TRBJ1-2; D is undetermined. Germline lookup yields CDR1 SGHVS and CDR2 FQNEAQ. The CDR3 consists of 11 residues. V lost 5 bases and J lost 8, with 9 bases in between. The CDR3 protein is CASSAAVGYTF. The CDR3 DNA sequence: TGTGCCAGCAGCGCGGCCGTGGGCTACACCTTC.

The chain recombines TRBV7-9 with TRBJ1-2, with 8 bases that match TRBD1. The CDR3 sequence is 15 residues long. CDR1 and CDR2 from the germline V gene are SEHNR and FQNEAQ (reference sequence). Germline trimming cut 5 bases from V and 1 base from J; bases unmatched to any gene: 6. The DNA for the CDR3 is TGTGCCAGCAGCGAGGGACAGGACATTAACTATGGCTACACCTTC. Its translation is CASSEGQDINYGYTF.

This rearrangement joins TRBV3-1 (or the pseudogene TRBV3-2) to TRBJ1-3; the match to TRBD1 covers 10 bases. This CDR3 has 16 residues. The germline CDR1 and CDR2 sequences are LGHDT and YNNKEL (reference sequence). J lost 2 bases, V lost 3 bases, and 4 bases had no gene match. The CDR3 reads CASSQAGTGAGNTIYF. The CDR3 bases are TGTGCCAGCAGCCAGGCCGGGACAGGGGCTGGAAACACCATATATTTT.

The rearrangement links TRBV6-5 to TRBJ1-2; 10 nucleotides match TRBD1. CDR1 is MNHEY, CDR2 SVGAGI, per germline. This CDR3 region has 15 residues. The junction had 12 bases not matched to a gene; V was cut back by 6 bases and J by 8 bases. In DNA, the CDR3 is TGTGCCAGCAGCACCATCTCGACAGGGGGCGGAGGCTACACCTTC. Amino acid sequence: CASSTISTGGGGYTF.

Of note for this clone: Other DNA sequences in the same sample also yield this CDR3. This sequence joins TRBV6-1 and TRBJ2-1, with D possibly TRBD1 on 5 matching bases. The CDR3 runs 14 residues. CDR1 is MNHNS, CDR2 SASEGT, per germline. The V and J ends lost 2 bases and 3 bases respectively, with 8 bases between them. CDR3 loop: CASSELRGYNEQFF. CDR3 DNA: TGTGCCAGCAGTGAATTAAGGGGCTACAATGAGCAGTTCTTC.

The chain links TRBV5-6 to TRBJ1-2; a weak D match, TRBD1 (5 bases). The CDR3 consists of 16 residues. Per germline, CDR1 SGHDT and CDR2 YYEEEE. The germline V and J ends were trimmed by 2 bases and 4 bases, with 18 bases remaining between them. The CDR3 spells CASSLIGVGRSYGYTF. The CDR3 nucleotides read TGTGCCAGCAGCTTAATAGGGGTCGGGAGGAGCTATGGCTACACCTTC.

The rearrangement joins TRBV11-3 to TRBJ1-2; no reliable D call. Germline V gene sequence: CDR1 SGHNT, CDR2 YENEEA. This CDR3 spans 14 amino acids. V lost 5 bases and J 7 bases, leaving 17 bases between the germline ends. The CDR3 DNA is TGTGCCAGCAGCCCCCGACGGCTGGACTCTGGCTACACCTTC. Protein sequence: CASSPRRLDSGYTF.